This is a list of T cell receptor beta chains from one sample in a study of T cells in Graves' hyperthyroidism and ophthalmopathy. Each CDR3 protein is one row after TCRdb ran MiXCR on the multiplex PCR reads. The data contain 96,000 or so distinct CDR3 sequences, over 50% of them singletons. Input material: blood. The receptors were gathered from a woman aged 40 to 50 with Graves' hyperthyroidism. Both conserved end residues are part of each CDR3. The order of the fields is clone size, V gene, J gene, D gene, CDR3 protein, CDR3 DNA. The D gene is left open where the match is weak. Clone size is not always given. Where it is, it says once, few, many or a class for expanded clones.

abundance: -; v_gene: TRBV29-1; j_gene: TRBJ1-2; d_gene: TRBD1; CDR3aa: CSVTGGAGGYTF; CDR3nt: TGCAGCGTGACAGGGGGCGCGGGTGGCTACACCTTC
abundance: many; v_gene: TRBV6-6; j_gene: TRBJ2-7; d_gene: -; CDR3aa: CASGTYEQYF; CDR3nt: TGTGCCAGCGGGACCTACGAGCAGTACTTC
abundance: many; v_gene: TRBV5-1; j_gene: TRBJ2-7; d_gene: -; CDR3aa: CASSLEGAPYEQYF; CDR3nt: TGCGCCAGCAGCTTGGAAGGGGCCCCCTACGAGCAGTACTTC
abundance: -; v_gene: TRBV4-2; j_gene: TRBJ1-6; d_gene: -; CDR3aa: CASSEAGTSSPLHF; CDR3nt: TGTGCCAGCAGCGAGGCGGGCACGAGTTCACCCCTCCACTTT
abundance: -; v_gene: TRBV11-1; j_gene: TRBJ2-7; d_gene: -; CDR3aa: CASSLQGGISYEQYF; CDR3nt: TGTGCCAGCAGCCTACAGGGAGGTATATCCTACGAGCAGTACTTC
abundance: many; v_gene: TRBV5-8; j_gene: TRBJ2-5; d_gene: -; CDR3aa: CASSLLGLGETQYF; CDR3nt: TGTGCCAGCAGCTTGCTGGGGTTGGGAGAGACCCAGTACTTC
abundance: -; v_gene: TRBV29-1; j_gene: TRBJ1-1; d_gene: -; CDR3aa: CSSVGAAGGGSRTDEAFF; CDR3nt: TGCAGCTCCGTAGGGGCCGCTGGGGGGGGGTCCCGAACAGATGAAGCTTTCTTT
abundance: -; v_gene: TRBV7-3; j_gene: TRBJ2-2; d_gene: -; CDR3aa: CASSPGPGELFF; CDR3nt: TGTGCCAGCAGCCCAGGTCCCGGGGAGCTGTTTTTT
abundance: many; v_gene: TRBV7-2; j_gene: TRBJ2-3; d_gene: TRBD2; CDR3aa: CASSLVGGRSPDTQYF; CDR3nt: TGTGCCAGCAGCTTGGTTGGCGGGAGATCCCCAGATACGCAGTATTTT
abundance: -; v_gene: TRBV6-5; j_gene: TRBJ1-3; d_gene: TRBD1; CDR3aa: CATGSGQGATGLNTIYF; CDR3nt: TGTGCCACCGGGAGCGGGCAGGGGGCGACTGGCTTAAACACCATATATTTT
abundance: many; v_gene: TRBV7-8; j_gene: TRBJ2-3; d_gene: -; CDR3aa: CASSFWGLQRDTQYF; CDR3nt: TGTGCCAGCAGCTTTTGGGGTCTTCAACGGGATACGCAGTATTTT
abundance: many; v_gene: TRBV10-2; j_gene: TRBJ2-7; d_gene: -; CDR3aa: CASRVLDNTYEQYF; CDR3nt: TGCGCCAGCAGGGTCCTCGACAACACCTACGAGCAGTACTTC
abundance: -; v_gene: TRBV11-2; j_gene: TRBJ1-4; d_gene: -; CDR3aa: CASSLPGTNEKLFF; CDR3nt: TGTGCCAGCAGCTTACCTGGGACTAATGAAAAACTGTTTTTT
abundance: many; v_gene: TRBV9; j_gene: TRBJ2-7; d_gene: -; CDR3aa: CASSVEAQVDEQYF; CDR3nt: TGTGCCAGCAGCGTAGAGGCCCAGGTCGACGAGCAGTACTTC
abundance: many; v_gene: TRBV5-1; j_gene: TRBJ1-1; d_gene: TRBD1; CDR3aa: CASSTQGDRTEAFF; CDR3nt: TGCGCCAGCAGCACTCAGGGGGATCGGACTGAAGCTTTCTTT
abundance: -; v_gene: TRBV20-1; j_gene: TRBJ1-6; d_gene: TRBD1; CDR3aa: CSARQQGANSPLHF; CDR3nt: TGCAGTGCTAGACAACAGGGGGCCAATTCACCCCTCCACTTT
abundance: -; v_gene: TRBV19; j_gene: TRBJ1-1; d_gene: TRBD1; CDR3aa: CASSPAGTGASEAFF; CDR3nt: TGTGCCAGTAGTCCCGCCGGGACAGGGGCTTCTGAAGCTTTCTTT